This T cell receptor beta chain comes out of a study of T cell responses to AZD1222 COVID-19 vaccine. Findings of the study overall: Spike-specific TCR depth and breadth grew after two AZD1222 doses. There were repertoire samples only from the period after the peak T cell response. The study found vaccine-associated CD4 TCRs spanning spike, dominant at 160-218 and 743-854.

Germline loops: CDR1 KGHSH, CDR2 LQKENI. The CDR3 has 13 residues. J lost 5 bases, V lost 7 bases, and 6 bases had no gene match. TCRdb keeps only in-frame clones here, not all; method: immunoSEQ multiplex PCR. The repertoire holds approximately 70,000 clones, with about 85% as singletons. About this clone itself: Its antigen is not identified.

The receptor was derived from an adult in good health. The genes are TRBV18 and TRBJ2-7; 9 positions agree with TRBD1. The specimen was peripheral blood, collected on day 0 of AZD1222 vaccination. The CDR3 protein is CASYRQGGDEQYF. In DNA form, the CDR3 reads TGTGCCAGCTACCGACAGGGGGGGGACGAGCAGTACTTC.